A selection of T cell receptor beta chains follows, all from one sample in a study of T cells in Graves' hyperthyroidism and ophthalmopathy. TCRdb reanalysed the multiplex PCR reads using MiXCR and keeps one entry per CDR3 protein. Of about 380,000 distinct CDR3 sequences in the sample, 13% to 15% were seen once. Sequencing input: blood. The receptors come from a woman in her thirties with Graves' ophthalmopathy. CDR3s leave out the opening cysteine and the closing phenylalanine or tryptophan.

v_call: TRBV20-1
cdr3_length: 13
cdr3_aa: SARGAGGPVDTQY

v_call: TRBV6-1
cdr3_length: 12
cdr3_aa: ASSKAGTGVEQY

v_call: TRBV5-8
cdr3_length: 12
cdr3_aa: ASSWSTGGDGYT

v_call: TRBV5-8
cdr3_length: 13
cdr3_aa: ASSLGAGSYNEQF

v_call: TRBV30
cdr3_length: 16
cdr3_aa: AWSEAGAQLIRYNEQF

v_call: TRBV28
cdr3_length: 12
cdr3_aa: ASSLSRSYNEQF

v_call: TRBV28
cdr3_length: 11
cdr3_aa: ASSQQGYTEAF

v_call: TRBV19
cdr3_length: 14
cdr3_aa: ASSTLRGAQSYGYT

v_call: TRBV30
cdr3_length: 15
cdr3_aa: AWTGGTSGGAYNEQF

v_call: TRBV6-1
cdr3_length: 20
cdr3_aa: ASSLIAPGLAGRILGTDTQY

v_call: TRBV2
cdr3_length: 15
cdr3_aa: ASSERARGSTRDTQY

v_call: TRBV12-3/TRBV12-4
cdr3_length: 15
cdr3_aa: ASSFSTTGSLADTQY

v_call: TRBV11-2
cdr3_length: 12
cdr3_aa: ASSLPPGETEAF

v_call: TRBV24-1
cdr3_length: 12
cdr3_aa: ATKGQGKAGELF

v_call: TRBV12-3/TRBV12-4
cdr3_length: 11
cdr3_aa: ASRKNPNQPQH

v_call: TRBV20-1
cdr3_length: 12
cdr3_aa: SALSGGNTGELF

v_call: TRBV20-1
cdr3_length: 14
cdr3_aa: SARSGSPLNTGELF

v_call: TRBV7-2
cdr3_length: 11
cdr3_aa: ASSLDSDYGYT

v_call: TRBV20-1
cdr3_length: 12
cdr3_aa: SARSSSGANVLT

v_call: TRBV27
cdr3_length: 15
cdr3_aa: ASQGSGFTSGANVLT

v_call: TRBV12-3/TRBV12-4
cdr3_length: 13
cdr3_aa: ASSVGTPSTDTQY

v_call: TRBV6-1
cdr3_length: 11
cdr3_aa: KNSWVRRYEQY

v_call: TRBV30
cdr3_length: 10
cdr3_aa: AWTLAGETQY

v_call: TRBV10-1
cdr3_length: 12
cdr3_aa: ASSPGGATYEQY

v_call: TRBV2
cdr3_length: 11
cdr3_aa: ASREGGPQPQH

v_call: TRBV5-1
cdr3_length: 16
cdr3_aa: ASSLDSAGAGGGTEAF

v_call: TRBV7-9
cdr3_length: 12
cdr3_aa: ASSLKGMADTQY